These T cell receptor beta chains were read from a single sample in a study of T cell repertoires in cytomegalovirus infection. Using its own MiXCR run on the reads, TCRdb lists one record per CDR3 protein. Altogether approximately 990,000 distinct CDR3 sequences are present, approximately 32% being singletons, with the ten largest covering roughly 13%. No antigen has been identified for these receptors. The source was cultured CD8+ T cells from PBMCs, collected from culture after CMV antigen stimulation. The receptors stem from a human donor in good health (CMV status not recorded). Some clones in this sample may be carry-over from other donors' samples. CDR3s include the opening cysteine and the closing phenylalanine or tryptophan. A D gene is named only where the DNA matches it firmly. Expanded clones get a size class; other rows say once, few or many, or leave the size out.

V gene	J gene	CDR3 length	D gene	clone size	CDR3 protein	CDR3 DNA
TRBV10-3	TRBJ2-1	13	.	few	CAIRGGSYNEQFF	TGTGCCATCAGAGGGGGCTCCTACAATGAGCAGTTCTTC
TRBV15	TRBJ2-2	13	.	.	CATSREGTGELFF	TGTGCCACCAGCAGAGAAGGTACCGGGGAGCTGTTTTTT
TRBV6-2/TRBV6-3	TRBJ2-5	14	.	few	CASSPRPAQETQYF	TGTGCCAGCAGTCCAAGGCCGGCTCAAGAGACCCAGTACTTC
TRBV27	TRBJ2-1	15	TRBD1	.	CASSFGPGGYNEQFF	TGTGCCAGCAGTTTTGGACCAGGGGGCTACAATGAGCAGTTCTTC
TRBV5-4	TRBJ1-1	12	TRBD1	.	CASSGTGMGTFF	TGTGCCAGCAGCGGGACAGGGATGGGGACTTTCTTT
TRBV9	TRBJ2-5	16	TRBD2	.	CASSKGGSGGAETQYF	TGTGCCAGCAGTAAAGGGGGTAGCGGGGGGGCTGAGACCCAGTACTTC
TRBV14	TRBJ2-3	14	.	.	CASSQGTGAYTQYF	TGTGCCAGCAGCCAAGGAACCGGAGCATATACGCAGTATTTT
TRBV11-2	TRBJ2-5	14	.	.	CASRYQGSQETQYF	TGTGCCAGCAGATATCAGGGGTCCCAAGAGACCCAGTACTTC
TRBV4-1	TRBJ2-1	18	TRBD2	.	CASSQDDSGGPSYNEQFF	TGCGCCAGCAGCCAAGATGATAGCGGGGGGCCCTCCTACAATGAGCAGTTCTTC
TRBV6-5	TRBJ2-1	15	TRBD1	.	CASSNYRGLYNEQFF	TGTGCCAGCAGTAACTACAGGGGGCTGTACAATGAGCAGTTCTTC
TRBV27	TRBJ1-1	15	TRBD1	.	CASSNGLTGDTEAFF	TGTGCCAGCAGTAATGGGTTGACAGGGGACACTGAAGCTTTCTTT
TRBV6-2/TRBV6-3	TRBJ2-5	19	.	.	CASIPTEGVTEKYQETQYF	TGTGCCAGCATTCCTACGGAGGGGGTAACTGAGAAGTACCAAGAGACCCAGTACTTC
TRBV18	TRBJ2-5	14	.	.	CASSPAASLETQYF	TGTGCCAGCTCACCAGCGGCCAGTCTAGAGACCCAGTACTTC
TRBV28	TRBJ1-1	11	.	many	CASSMRREAFF	TGTGCCAGCAGTATGAGACGGGAAGCTTTCTTT
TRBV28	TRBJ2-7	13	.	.	CASSLGVVHEQYF	TGTGCCAGCAGTTTAGGGGTAGTCCACGAGCAGTACTTC
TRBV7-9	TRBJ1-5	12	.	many	CASSVGRQPQHF	TGTGCCAGCAGCGTGGGGCGTCAGCCCCAGCATTTT
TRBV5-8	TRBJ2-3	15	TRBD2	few	CASSLVGRGTDTQYF	TGTGCCAGCAGCTTGGTGGGGCGGGGGACAGATACGCAGTATTTT
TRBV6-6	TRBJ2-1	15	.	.	CASSAYRENYNEQFF	TGTGCCAGCAGTGCCTACAGGGAAAATTATAATGAGCAGTTCTTC
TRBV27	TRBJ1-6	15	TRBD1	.	CASSHGQGGSSPLHF	TGTGCCAGCAGCCACGGACAGGGGGGTAGTTCACCCCTCCACTTT
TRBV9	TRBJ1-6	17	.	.	CASSVAVQASYNSPLHF	TGTGCCAGCAGCGTAGCTGTGCAGGCAAGCTATAATTCACCCCTCCACTTT
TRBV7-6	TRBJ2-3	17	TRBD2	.	CASSSTSGGAETDTQYF	TGTGCCAGCAGCTCCACTAGCGGGGGGGCCGAGACAGATACGCAGTATTTT
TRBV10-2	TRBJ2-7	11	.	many	CASSESYEQYF	TGTGCCAGCAGTGAAAGCTACGAGCAGTACTTC
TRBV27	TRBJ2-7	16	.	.	CASSRLRGAPTYEQYF	TGTGCCAGCAGCCGCCTTCGCGGGGCCCCTACCTACGAGCAGTACTTC
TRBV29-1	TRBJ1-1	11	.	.	CSVEAGYEAFF	TGCAGCGTTGAAGCCGGGTATGAAGCTTTCTTT
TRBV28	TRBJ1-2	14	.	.	CASSSTGADWGYTF	TGTGCCAGCAGTTCTACAGGCGCCGATTGGGGCTACACCTTC